Listed here are 18 T cell receptor beta chains from one sample, sequenced in a study of cytomegalovirus exposure and HLA in healthy donors. The primer mix had 60 Vbeta and 13 Jbeta primers. Assay: immunoSEQ multiplex PCR; the TCRdb copy retains only in-frame clones and omits some. Here the sample spans about 130,000 clones, 80% to 90% being singletons. What was sequenced was PBMCs. The receptor set was obtained from a man aged 50 to 59 in good health and CMV-seronegative.

The genes are TRBV7-2 and TRBJ1-5; maybe TRBD1 (6 bases). Germline assignment: CDR1 SGHTA and CDR2 FQGNSA. The CDR3 sequence is 13 residues long. V gave up 5 bases and J gave up 5 bases, with 10 bases separating them. The CDR3: CASSVYRDQPQHF. The CDR3 nucleotides are TGTGCCAGCAGCGTATACAGGGATCAGCCCCAGCATTTT.

CDR3 in DNA: TGTGCCAGCAGTTTTAGGATAGGGGGAAGCGAGACCGGGGAGCTGTTTTTT. Its protein is CASSFRIGGSETGELFF. The chain employs TRBV28 and TRBJ2-2, with D maybe TRBD1 (6 bases). Trimming removed 3 bases from V and 5 bases from J, with 19 bases in between. The V gene's germline CDR1 is MDHEN and CDR2 SYDVKM. The CDR3 covers 17 residues.

The rearrangement joins TRBV9 to TRBJ1-4, with D perhaps matching TRBD1 (5 bases). V shed 3 bases and J shed 3 bases, with 12 bases lying between them. The V gene's germline CDR1 is SGDLS and CDR2 YYNGEE. This CDR3 spans 15 amino acids. The CDR3 DNA reads TGTGCCAGCAGCGCCGGGGGGATGTCTAATGAAAAACTGTTTTTT. It specifies CASSAGGMSNEKLFF.

Only a few counts were recorded for this clone. The rearrangement links TRBV15 to TRBJ1-4, with 7 bases identical to TRBD1. Germline lookup yields CDR1 LNHNV and CDR2 YYDKDF (reference sequence). The CDR3 length is 18 residues. The trim removed 1 base at V and 4 bases at J, leaving 12 bases unmatched. The CDR3 protein is CATSRVRGTGASNEKLFF. Here the CDR3 DNA reads TGTGCCACCAGCAGAGTCCGGGGTACAGGGGCCAGTAATGAAAAACTGTTTTTT. The variable domain in full, completed from reference TRBV15 and TRBJ1-4, reads DAMVIQNPRYQVTQFGKPVTLSCSQTLNHNVMYWYQQKSSQAPKLLFHYYDKDFNNEADTPDNFQSRRPNTSFCFLDIRSPGLGDTAMYLCATSRVRGTGASNEKLFFGSGTQLSVL.

The V and J genes are TRBV18 and TRBJ1-2; the D gene is possibly TRBD1 (5 bases). Trimming removed 1 base from V and 2 bases from J, with 8 bases in between. Germline loops: CDR1 KGHSH, CDR2 LQKENI. The CDR3 has 14 amino acids. CDR3 sequence reads: CASSPRPGNYGYTF. The CDR3 DNA is TGTGCCAGCTCACCACGTCCAGGGAACTATGGCTACACCTTC.

The sample holds a few counts of this clone. The rearrangement links TRBV4-1 to TRBJ2-4; perhaps TRBD2 as D (6 bases). This CDR3 comprises 14 residues. V shed 0 bases and J shed 3 bases, with 6 bases lying between them. Germline V lookup: CDR1 MGHRA, CDR2 YSYEKL. The CDR3 is CASSQEGGKNIQYF. Here the CDR3 DNA reads TGCGCCAGCAGCCAAGAGGGGGGCAAAAACATTCAGTACTTC.

The chain joins TRBV9 to TRBJ1-1; D remains unclear. The CDR3 length is 14 residues. The V gene's germline CDR1 is SGDLS and CDR2 YYNGEE. The V end lost 2 bases, the J end lost 1 base, and 9 bases lay between the germline ends. The CDR3 here is CASSVGSRNTEAFF. CDR3 DNA sequence: TGTGCCAGCAGCGTCGGGAGCCGGAACACTGAAGCTTTCTTT.

The chain combines TRBV9 with TRBJ2-3; 7 positions match TRBD1. The CDR3 is 15 amino acids. With 2 bases clipped from V and 4 bases from J, the junction kept 7 bases outside the gene matches. The germline V gene has CDR1 SGDLS and CDR2 YYNGEE. CDR3 residues: CASSVERGPSDTQYF. The CDR3 region has the DNA TGTGCCAGCAGCGTTGAAAGGGGGCCATCAGATACGCAGTATTTT.

The chain has TRBV29-1 and TRBJ2-6; 7 positions match TRBD1. Unmatched junction bases numbered 2, after V lost 1 base and J lost 2 bases. Per germline, CDR1 SQVTM and CDR2 ANQGSEA. The CDR3 extends over 15 amino acids. The CDR3 sequence is CSVEGGGTGANVLTF. CDR3 nucleotide sequence: TGCAGCGTTGAAGGAGGGGGCACTGGGGCCAACGTCCTGACTTTC. Drawing the rest from reference TRBV29-1 and TRBJ2-6, the complete variable domain is SAVISQKPSRDICQRGTSLTIQCQVDSQVTMMFWYRQQPGQSLTLIATANQGSEATYESGFVIDKFPISRPNLTFSTLTVSNMSPEDSSIYLCSVEGGGTGANVLTFGAGSRLTVL.

This clone was counted only a few times. This chain joins TRBV11-2 and TRBJ2-3; weak D call: TRBD2 (6 bases). V dropped 5 bases and J dropped 1 base, with 16 bases sitting between them. The CDR3 is 16 residues long. Germline CDR1 is SGHAT and CDR2 is FQNNGV. The CDR3 loop is CASSEVAGQGTDTQYF. The CDR3, as DNA: TGTGCCAGCAGCGAAGTGGCGGGGCAAGGCACAGATACGCAGTATTTT.

The chain employs TRBV25-1 and TRBJ1-2; 7 bases map to TRBD1. Trimming took 2 bases from V and 4 from J; bases not matched to a gene: 4. This CDR3 comprises 14 residues. Germline V gives CDR1 MGHDK, CDR2 SYGVNS. The CDR3 here is CASSEPGQFYGYTF. In DNA, the CDR3 is TGTGCCAGCAGTGAACCGGGACAGTTCTATGGCTACACCTTC.

This clone was seen a single time. The rearrangement uses TRBV5-4 and TRBJ2-7; 8 nucleotides agree with TRBD1. CDR1 SGHNT and CDR2 YYREEE come from the germline V gene (reference sequence). The CDR3 loop spans 13 amino acids. Trimming removed 2 bases from V and 7 bases from J; junction bases left unmatched: 5. Written as DNA, the CDR3 is TGTGCCAGCAGCTTTCAGGGGGCCGGGGAGCAGTACTTC. It specifies CASSFQGAGEQYF.

This clone was observed a single time. CDR3 residues: CASSGQGNYNEQFF. Written as DNA, the CDR3 is TGTGCCAGCAGTGGACAGGGGAACTACAATGAGCAGTTCTTC. J is TRBJ2-1 and V is TRBV2; 8 bases are shared with TRBD1. V dropped 4 bases and J dropped 3; count of bases not matched to a gene: 2. Germline V gene sequence: CDR1 SNHLY, CDR2 FYNNEI. CDR3 size: 14 residues.

The J gene is TRBJ1-2, the V gene TRBV2, with D tentatively TRBD1 (6 bases). V lost 7 bases to trimming and J lost 7 bases, with 22 bases between them. The CDR3 has 15 amino acids. Germline V CDR1 and CDR2: SNHLY, FYNNEI. The CDR3 region is CASNILATGLGGYTF. CDR3 DNA: TGTGCCAGCAATATCCTAGCCACAGGGCTAGGTGGCTACACCTTC.

The V and J genes are TRBV27 and TRBJ2-1, with 8 nucleotides matching TRBD2. Unmatched junction bases numbered 7, after V lost 1 base and J lost 5 bases. CDR3 length equals 16 residues. Germline lookup yields CDR1 MNHEY and CDR2 SMNVEV (reference sequence). The CDR3 DNA reads TGTGCCAGCAGTTTATTGGGAGCGGGGGCCAACAATGAGCAGTTCTTC. Encoded protein: CASSLLGAGANNEQFF.

Points on this clone: Relative to the germline gene, one junction end is altered; a read error may explain this. This same CDR3 is encoded by further DNA sequences in the sample. This rearrangement joins TRBV2 to TRBJ2-2, with TRBD1 identical over 8 bases. The V gene's germline CDR1 is SNHLY and CDR2 FYNNEI. The CDR3 length is 14 residues. CDR3 coding DNA: TGTGCTAGCAGGACAGGGCTAAACACCGGGGAGCTGTTTTTT. It yields the protein CASRTGLNTGELFF.

This clone was counted a single time. The V gene is TRBV29-1, the J gene TRBJ2-5; perhaps TRBD1 as D (6 bases). V was shortened by 6 bases and J by 4 bases, with 21 bases between the two germline ends. Germline CDR1 SQVTM, CDR2 ANQGSEA. There are 15 residues in the CDR3. CDR3 region: CSVGKGVWESETQYF. Here the CDR3 DNA reads TGCAGCGTGGGGAAGGGGGTTTGGGAATCAGAGACCCAGTACTTC.

This chain uses TRBV5-1 with TRBJ1-2; no clear D gene. Trimming shortened V by 3 bases and J by 0 bases, and 9 bases separated the two germline ends. The CDR3 length is 14 residues. From germline, CDR1 is SGHRS and CDR2 YFSETQ. CDR3 bases: TGCGCCAGCAGCTCCGCGCCCCCTAACTATGGCTACACCTTC. Translating it yields CASSSAPPNYGYTF.